This T cell receptor beta chain was identified during a study of blood T cell repertoires in COVID-19. In the study overall: Spain, Italy and the United States supplied samples that represented acute and convalescent COVID-19. Sources were T cells, B-cell-depleted T cells, or PBMCs; the material itself was cDNA or gDNA.

The CDR3 has 15 amino acids. V lost 4 bases and J 0 bases, leaving 8 bases between the germline ends. Germline loops: CDR1 SGDLS, CDR2 YYNGEE. Under the authors' procedure: Amplification with reference gene primers provided the estimates of nucleated cell counts. The table came from immunoSEQ multiplex PCR; TCRdb's copy has only in-frame clones and leaves some out. The V and J calls and the clone size are those of that table, but D and trimming were determined from the DNA. The sample consists of under 150,000 clones, roughly 80% of them appearing once. The V and J genes are TRBV9 and TRBJ1-6; D is unresolved. Sequenced: peripheral blood. This clonotype originated in a man aged 45 to 65 with active or convalescent COVID-19. The CDR3: CASSPGLSYNSPLHF. Written as DNA, the CDR3 is TGTGCCAGCAGCCCAGGACTCTCCTATAATTCACCCCTCCACTTT.